This T cell receptor (beta chain) was sequenced for a study of T cell responses to AZD1222 COVID-19 vaccine. TCRdb's table, derived via immunoSEQ multiplex PCR, lists solely in-frame clones and lacks some. Here the sample spans over 85,000 clones, 84% being singletons. Germline CDR1 and CDR2: MDHEN and SYDVKM. This CDR3 has 15 amino acids. V dropped 5 bases and J dropped 0; count of bases not matched to a gene: 4. Here the sequenced sample was peripheral blood, taken on day 0 of AZD1222 vaccination. The gene calls are TRBV28 and TRBJ2-1, with TRBD2 matching over 7 bases. The receptor was isolated from an adult in good health. The CDR3 sequence: CASSPPSGSYNEQFF. The CDR3 DNA sequence: TGTGCCAGCAGTCCCCCTAGCGGCTCCTACAATGAGCAGTTCTTC.